This T cell receptor (beta chain) was captured by sequencing in a study of blood T cell repertoires in COVID-19. Across the study: Sample material is recorded as cDNA or gDNA derived from T cells, B-cell-depleted T cells, or PBMCs.

The protocol was immunoSEQ multiplex PCR, while the TCRdb copy is restricted to in-frame clones and leaves out a portion. The table records some 250,000 clones, 80% to 90% of them present only once. Trimming removed 5 bases at V and 5 bases at J, with 16 bases between. CDR1 SNHLY and CDR2 FYNNEI come from the germline V gene. The CDR3 contains 14 residues. This receptor was obtained from a woman aged 25-40 years with COVID-19, enrolled during active disease. Material: peripheral blood. This rearrangement joins TRBV2 to TRBJ2-7, with TRBD1 as a possible D gene (7 bases). CDR3 DNA: TGTGCCAGCAGTTTGGTCGACAGGGAGGACGAGCAGTACTTC. Protein sequence: CASSLVDREDEQYF.